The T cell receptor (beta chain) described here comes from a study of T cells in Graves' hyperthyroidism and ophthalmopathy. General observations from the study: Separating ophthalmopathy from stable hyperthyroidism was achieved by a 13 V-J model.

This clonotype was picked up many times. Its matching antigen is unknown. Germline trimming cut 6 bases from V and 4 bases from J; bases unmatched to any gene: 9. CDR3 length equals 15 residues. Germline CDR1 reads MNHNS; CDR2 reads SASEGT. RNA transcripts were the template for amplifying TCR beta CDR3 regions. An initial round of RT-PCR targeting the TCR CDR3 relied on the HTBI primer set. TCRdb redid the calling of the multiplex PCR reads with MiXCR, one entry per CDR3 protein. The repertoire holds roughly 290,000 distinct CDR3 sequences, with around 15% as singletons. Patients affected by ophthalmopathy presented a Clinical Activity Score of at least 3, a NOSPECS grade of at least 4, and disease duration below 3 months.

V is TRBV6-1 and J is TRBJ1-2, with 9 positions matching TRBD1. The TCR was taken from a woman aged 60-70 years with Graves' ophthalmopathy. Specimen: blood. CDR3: CASSPGQGRVYGYTF. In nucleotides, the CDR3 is TGTGCCAGCAGCCCGGGACAGGGAAGGGTCTATGGCTACACCTTC.